This TCR beta chain was retrieved from a study of T cell responses to AZD1222 COVID-19 vaccine. The study's findings and limits: Repertoires were obtained only post-peak T cell response. Dominant at 160-218 and 743-854, vaccine-associated CD4 TCRs also spanned spike. Per reports, nearly half of all spike-specific TCRs target regions that are unmutated in variants. Spike-specific TCR breadth and depth were elevated following two AZD1222 doses.

The CDR3 extends over 16 amino acids. V lost 0 bases and J 4 bases, leaving 15 bases between the germline ends. Germline CDR1 MGHRA, CDR2 YSYEKL. Generated by immunoSEQ multiplex PCR, the TCRdb table keeps only in-frame clones and is missing some. The sample lists more than 85,000 clones, approximately 92% occurring once. Turning to this clone: Antigen specificity is unknown.

This material consisted of peripheral blood, taken 28 days after the second AZD1222 dose. This clonotype originated in an adult who received the AZD1222 COVID-19 vaccine. The genes are TRBV4-1 and TRBJ1-2; D is unresolved. The CDR3 nucleotides read TGCGCCAGCAGCCAAGATGCGGGCGGAGTGATCTATGGCTACACCTTC. This translates into CASSQDAGGVIYGYTF.